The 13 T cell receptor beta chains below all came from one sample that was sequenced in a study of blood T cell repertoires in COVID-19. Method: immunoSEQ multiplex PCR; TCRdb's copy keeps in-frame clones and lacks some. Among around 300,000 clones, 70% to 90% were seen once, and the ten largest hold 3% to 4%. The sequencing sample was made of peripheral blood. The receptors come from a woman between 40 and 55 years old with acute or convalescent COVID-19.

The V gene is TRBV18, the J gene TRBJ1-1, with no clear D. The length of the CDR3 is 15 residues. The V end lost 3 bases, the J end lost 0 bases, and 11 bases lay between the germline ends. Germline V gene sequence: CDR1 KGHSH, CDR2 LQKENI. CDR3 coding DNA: TGTGCCAGCTCACCGGATGGAGGAATGAACACTGAAGCTTTCTTT. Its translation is CASSPDGGMNTEAFF.

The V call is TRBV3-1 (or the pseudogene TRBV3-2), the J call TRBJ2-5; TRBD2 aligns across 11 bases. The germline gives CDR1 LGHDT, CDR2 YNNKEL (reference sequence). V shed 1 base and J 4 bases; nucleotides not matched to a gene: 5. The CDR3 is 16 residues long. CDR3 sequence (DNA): TGTGCCAGCAGCCAAGGGGTAGCGGGGGGGGGAGAGACCCAGTACTTC. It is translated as CASSQGVAGGGETQYF.

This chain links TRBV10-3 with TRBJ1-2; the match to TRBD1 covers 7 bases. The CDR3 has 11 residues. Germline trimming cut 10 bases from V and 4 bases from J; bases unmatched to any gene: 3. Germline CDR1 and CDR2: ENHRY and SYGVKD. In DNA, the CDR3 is TGTGCCACCCGACAGGGCTATGGCTACACCTTC. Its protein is CATRQGYGYTF.

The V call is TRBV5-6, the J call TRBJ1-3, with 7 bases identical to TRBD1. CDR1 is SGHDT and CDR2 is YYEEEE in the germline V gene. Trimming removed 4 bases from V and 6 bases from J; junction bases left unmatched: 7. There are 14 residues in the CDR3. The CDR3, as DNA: TGTGCCAGCAGCCAGGGACAGCCCGTAAACACCATATATTTT. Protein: CASSQGQPVNTIYF.

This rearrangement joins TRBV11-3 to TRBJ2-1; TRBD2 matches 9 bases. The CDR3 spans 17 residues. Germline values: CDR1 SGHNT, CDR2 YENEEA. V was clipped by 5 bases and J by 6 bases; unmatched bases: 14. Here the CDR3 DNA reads TGTGCCAGCAGCCCAAATAGGTGGCTAGCGGGAACCAATGAGCAGTTCTTC. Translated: CASSPNRWLAGTNEQFF.

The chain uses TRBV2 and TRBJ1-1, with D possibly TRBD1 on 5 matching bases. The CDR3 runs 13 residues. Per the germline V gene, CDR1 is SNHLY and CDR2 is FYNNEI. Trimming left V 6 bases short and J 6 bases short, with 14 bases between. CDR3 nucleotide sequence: TGTGCCAGCAGGGAGGGGCAGGGCGCTGAAGCTTTCTTT. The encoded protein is CASREGQGAEAFF.

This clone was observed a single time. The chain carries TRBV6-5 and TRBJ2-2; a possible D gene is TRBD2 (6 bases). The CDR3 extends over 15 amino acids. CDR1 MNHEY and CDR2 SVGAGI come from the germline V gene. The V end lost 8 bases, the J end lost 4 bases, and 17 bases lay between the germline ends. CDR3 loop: CASSWLGGTTGELFF. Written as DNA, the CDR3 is TGTGCCAGCTCTTGGTTAGGAGGGACCACCGGGGAGCTGTTTTTT.

The CDR3 coding sequence is TGTGCCTCCAAACTCCGGACAACATCCTACGAGCAGTACGTC. This gives the protein CASKLRTTSYEQYV. The V gene is TRBV2, the J gene TRBJ2-7; the D gene is possibly TRBD1 (5 bases). Trimming left V 11 bases short and J 1 base short, with 18 bases between. This CDR3 has 14 residues. Per the germline V gene, CDR1 is SNHLY and CDR2 is FYNNEI.

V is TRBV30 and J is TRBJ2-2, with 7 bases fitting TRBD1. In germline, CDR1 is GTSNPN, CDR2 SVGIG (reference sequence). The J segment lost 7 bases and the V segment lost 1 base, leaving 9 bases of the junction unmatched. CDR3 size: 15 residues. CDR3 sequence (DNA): TGTGCCTGGAGTGCCAAGGGGGCAGGGCACGGGGAGCTGTTTTTT. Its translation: CAWSAKGAGHGELFF.

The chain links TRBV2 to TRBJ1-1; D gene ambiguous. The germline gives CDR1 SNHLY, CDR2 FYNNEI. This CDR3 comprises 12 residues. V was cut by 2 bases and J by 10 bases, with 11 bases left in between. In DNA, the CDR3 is TGTGCCAGCAGTGAAAATGAAGCTGGAGCTTTCTTT. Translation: CASSENEAGAFF. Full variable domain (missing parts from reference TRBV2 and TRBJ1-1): EPEVTQTPSHQVTQMGQEVILRCVPISNHLYFYWYRQILGQKVEFLVSFYNNEISEKSEIFDDQFSVERPDGSNFTLKIRSTKLEDSAMYFCASSENEAGAFFGQGTRLTVV.

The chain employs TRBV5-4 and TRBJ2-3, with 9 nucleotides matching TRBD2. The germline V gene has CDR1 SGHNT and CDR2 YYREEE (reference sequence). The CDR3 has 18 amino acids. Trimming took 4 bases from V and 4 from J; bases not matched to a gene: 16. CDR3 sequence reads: CASSDPSRAGGRADTQYF. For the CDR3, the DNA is TGTGCCAGCAGCGACCCCTCGAGGGCGGGGGGGCGGGCAGATACGCAGTATTTT.

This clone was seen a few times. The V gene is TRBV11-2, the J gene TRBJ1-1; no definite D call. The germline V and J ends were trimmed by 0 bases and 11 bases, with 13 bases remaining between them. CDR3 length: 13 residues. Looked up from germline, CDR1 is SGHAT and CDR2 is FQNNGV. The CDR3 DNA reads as TGTGCCAGCAGCTTAGAAGTAGATAACGGGGCTTTCTTT. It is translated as CASSLEVDNGAFF.

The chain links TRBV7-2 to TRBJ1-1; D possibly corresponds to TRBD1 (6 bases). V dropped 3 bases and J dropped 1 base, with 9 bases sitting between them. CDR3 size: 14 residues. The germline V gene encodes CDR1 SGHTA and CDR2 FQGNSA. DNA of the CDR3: TGTGCCAGCAGCTTCTTCAGGGGGAACACTGAAGCTTTCTTT. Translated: CASSFFRGNTEAFF.